This passage covers 20 T cell receptor beta chains from one sample sequenced in a study of monozygotic twins with inflammatory bowel disease. TCRdb reworked the 5' RACE reads into one entry per CDR3 protein, no DNA. This table lists around 450,000 distinct CDR3 sequences. Material: blood. The receptor set was obtained from a human donor with ulcerative colitis or Crohn's disease, or a healthy co-twin of an affected twin (not recorded which).

The chain has TRBV19 and TRBJ2-3. Germline V gives CDR1 LNHDA, CDR2 SQIVND (reference sequence). The CDR3 runs 13 residues. The chain's CDR3 is CASSIVARDTQYF.

This chain connects TRBV5-1 to TRBJ2-5; without DNA, the TCRdb call of TRBD2 cannot be checked. Germline loops: CDR1 SGHRS, CDR2 YFSETQ. This CDR3 has 15 residues. The CDR3: CASSPLSGGSGTQYF.

This chain joins TRBV27 and TRBJ2-7. Germline CDR1 and CDR2: MNHEY and SMNVEV (reference sequence). The CDR3 covers 14 residues. The CDR3 is CASSLSGNSYEQYF.

The J gene is TRBJ2-3, the V gene TRBV7-2. This CDR3 contains 13 residues. Germline CDR1 reads SGHTA; CDR2 reads FQGNSA. This CDR3 reads CASSLDPADTQYF.

The genes are TRBV10-3 and TRBJ2-1. Germline loops: CDR1 ENHRY, CDR2 SYGVKD. The CDR3 is 12 amino acids. CDR3 loop: CAISESLNEQFF.

This chain links TRBV30 with TRBJ2-2; the TCRdb call, TRBD1, lacks DNA for checking. The germline V gene encodes CDR1 GTSNPN and CDR2 SVGIG (reference sequence). The CDR3 is 13 residues long. The CDR3 loop is CAWSVVQGRELFF.

J is TRBJ2-1 and V is TRBV4-1; TCRdb designates TRBD2, a call that cannot be tested without DNA. Germline V gene sequence: CDR1 MGHRA, CDR2 YSYEKL. This CDR3 has 16 amino acids. This chain's CDR3 is CASSSRGLAGDNEQFF.

V and J are TRBV4-2 and TRBJ1-1; TCRdb indicates TRBD1, and absent DNA this call remains unverified. The CDR3 length is 15 residues. In germline, CDR1 is LGHNA, CDR2 YNFKEQ. The chain's CDR3 is CASSRSGAGNTEAFF.

The chain has TRBV7-3 and TRBJ2-3; TCRdb calls TRBD2, which cannot be checked without DNA. The CDR3 runs to 15 residues. Germline V CDR1 and CDR2: SGHTA, FQGTGA. The CDR3 loop is CASSLNSGGTDTQYF.

The CDR3 region is CASSPPGGGGQPQHF. The V gene is TRBV18, the J gene TRBJ1-5; TCRdb returns TRBD1, unconfirmable since there is no DNA. This CDR3 region has 15 residues. Germline assignment: CDR1 KGHSH and CDR2 LQKENI.

The rearrangement uses TRBV6-1 and TRBJ2-7; the D call of TRBD1 rests on TCRdb alone, since no DNA is present to check it. The CDR3 is 14 amino acids. CDR1 and CDR2 (germline): MNHNS, SASEGT. The chain's CDR3 is CASTPQGVSYEQYF.

This chain connects TRBV7-9 to TRBJ1-2; TCRdb's D gene call, TRBD1, goes unchecked for lack of DNA. This CDR3 comprises 14 residues. The germline gives CDR1 SEHNR, CDR2 FQNEAQ (reference sequence). The CDR3 region is CASSPQGAPSGYTF.

The rearrangement links TRBV5-1 to TRBJ1-1. CDR3 size: 15 residues. Germline V gives CDR1 SGHRS, CDR2 YFSETQ. The CDR3 reads CASSGLRGAGTEAFF.

This chain connects TRBV29-1 to TRBJ2-6; TCRdb proposes TRBD2, but this gene call is untestable without DNA. CDR3 size: 17 residues. Germline-derived CDR1 and CDR2 are SQVTM and ANQGSEA. CDR3 protein: CSVGGLAGRSGANVLTF.

The chain has TRBV29-1 and TRBJ2-4; lacking DNA, the TRBD2 call made by TCRdb goes unchecked. Germline assignment: CDR1 SQVTM and CDR2 ANQGSEA. The CDR3 has 15 amino acids. CDR3 sequence: CSVEVGTSGRHIQYF.

CDR3 sequence reads: CASSYSARADTEAFF. The J gene is TRBJ1-1, the V gene TRBV6-5. This CDR3 contains 15 residues. Germline CDR1 and CDR2: MNHEY and SVGAGI.

The chain is built from TRBV18 and TRBJ1-3. The CDR3 is 16 amino acids. Germline V lookup: CDR1 KGHSH, CDR2 LQKENI. CDR3 loop: CASSDHLEPPGNTIYF.

The rearrangement joins TRBV12-3 or TRBV12-4 to TRBJ2-6. CDR3 length: 13 residues. This chain's CDR3 is CASSLAQSASLTF.

The genes are TRBV10-3 and TRBJ2-2; TCRdb picks TRBD1, but there is no DNA to check that call. Germline V gene data show CDR1 as ENHRY and CDR2 as SYGVKD. This CDR3 region has 14 residues. The CDR3 loop reads CAIGQGTNTGELFF.

The chain recombines TRBV29-1 with TRBJ1-1. The CDR3 runs to 12 residues. Looked up from germline, CDR1 is SQVTM and CDR2 is ANQGSEA. The chain's CDR3 is CSVEYTNTEAFF.